This is a list of T cell receptor beta chains from one sample in a study of cytomegalovirus exposure and HLA in healthy donors. Clones were sequenced by immunoSEQ multiplex PCR, and TCRdb holds only the in-frame ones, with some missing. Altogether some 180,000 clones are present, more than 75% being singletons, with the ten largest covering 3.4%. The sequenced sample consisted of PBMCs. The source of these receptors is a man aged 40-49 years in good health and CMV-seropositive. The CDR3 runs from the conserved cysteine through the conserved F or W. A D gene is named only where the DNA matches it firmly. Size is omitted from some rows. Given values are once, few, many or a class for expanded clones.

cdr3_length	v_call	d_call	j_call	clone_size	cdr3_nt	cdr3_aa
15	TRBV27	TRBD1	TRBJ2-7	.	TGTGCCAGCAGCCTTAGGACAGGGACCGCTCTCGAGCAGTACTTC	CASSLRTGTALEQYF
13	TRBV7-9	TRBD1	TRBJ2-4	.	TGTGCCAGCAGCTTAGGGACAGGGGCCATTCAGTACTTC	CASSLGTGAIQYF
10	TRBV23-1	.	TRBJ2-3	few	TGCGCCAGCCCCGGGGATACGCAGTATTTT	CASPGDTQYF
14	TRBV5-1	TRBD1	TRBJ2-7	.	TGCGCCAGCAGCTATAGGACAGGGGCCTACGAGCAGTACTTC	CASSYRTGAYEQYF
10	TRBV20-1	TRBD2	TRBJ2-1	.	TGCAGTGCCAAGCGGGGCATGCAGTTCTTC	CSAKRGMQFF
14	TRBV7-2	.	TRBJ2-7	.	TGTGCCAGCAGCTTGTCAGGGCGGAACTACGAGCAGTACTTC	CASSLSGRNYEQYF
16	TRBV23-1	TRBD1	TRBJ1-5	.	TGCGCCAGCAGTCAAACAACAGGGGAGGTCGATCAGCCCCAGCATTTT	CASSQTTGEVDQPQHF
15	TRBV5-1	.	TRBJ1-5	.	TGCGCCAGCAGCTCATCGGGACTTAGCAATCAGCCCCAGCATTTT	CASSSSGLSNQPQHF
15	TRBV2	TRBD1	TRBJ2-1	.	TGTGCCAGCAGTTGGGACAGGGAGCCCTACAATGAGCAGTTCTTC	CASSWDREPYNEQFF
22	TRBV6-1	.	TRBJ1-1	few	TGTGCCAGCAGTGAAGCGGCAGGGAATTGGTACCCTTTAGAAATGGAGAACACTGAAGCTTTCTTT	CASSEAAGNWYPLEMENTEAFF
16	TRBV4-1	.	TRBJ2-3	once	TGCGCCAGCAGCCAAACAACAGGGTCGGAGAAGGATACGCAGTATTTT	CASSQTTGSEKDTQYF
15	TRBV29-1	TRBD1	TRBJ2-5	.	TGCAGCGTTGGGGCGGACAGGGTAACCCAAGAGACCCAGTACTTC	CSVGADRVTQETQYF
15	TRBV7-9	.	TRBJ1-6	.	TGTGCCAGCAGCTTAGCAGGCGGTAGGGGATCACCCCTCCACTTT	CASSLAGGRGSPLHF
12	TRBV10-3	.	TRBJ1-1	.	TGTGCCATCAGATCCGGTAACACTGAAGCTTTCTTT	CAIRSGNTEAFF
17	TRBV14	TRBD1	TRBJ1-3	.	TGTGCCAGCAGCCAAAGGACAGGGAAAAGCTCTGGAAACACCATATATTTT	CASSQRTGKSSGNTIYF
14	TRBV18	TRBD1	TRBJ2-7	few	TGTGCCAGCTCACCAGAGACAGGGTCCCACGAGCAGTACTTC	CASSPETGSHEQYF
18	TRBV9	TRBD1	TRBJ2-1	once	TGTGCCAGCAGCGCCGGACAGGGGGAAAGGACTAGATCTGGAGGGCAGTTCTTC	CASSAGQGERTRSGGQFF
16	TRBV7-4	TRBD1	TRBJ1-5	.	TGTGCCAGCAGCTTAGGGCCCGACAGGGGCAATCAGCCCCAGCATTTT	CASSLGPDRGNQPQHF
13	TRBV30	TRBD2	TRBJ2-7	.	TGTGCCTGTTTACTAGCGGGAGTTTACGAGCAGTACTTC	CACLLAGVYEQYF
15	TRBV11-3	TRBD2	TRBJ2-1	.	TGTGCCAGCAGCCCCGGCGGGAGTTCCTACAATGAGCAGTTCTTC	CASSPGGSSYNEQFF
12	TRBV10-2	.	TRBJ2-5	few	TGCGCCAGCGGAGGGACAGAAGAGACCCAGTACTTC	CASGGTEETQYF
11	TRBV10-1	.	TRBJ2-1	.	TGCGCCAGCAGTAAGGGGTTTGAGGAGTTCTTC	CASSKGFEEFF
16	TRBV5-6	TRBD2	TRBJ2-3	once	TGTGCCAGCAGCGCCTCACTAGCGCGAAGGGCAGATACGCAGTATTTT	CASSASLARRADTQYF
14	TRBV7-2	.	TRBJ2-1	.	TGTGCCAGCAGCTTAAGGGGGGGAGGGGATGAGCAGTTCTTC	CASSLRGGGDEQFF
13	TRBV6-5	.	TRBJ1-2	.	TGTGCCAGCAGTTCCACAGAGAACTATGGCTACACCTTC	CASSSTENYGYTF
16	TRBV28	.	TRBJ1-5	.	TGTGCCAGCAGGGAGATTGGCAGGGCAAGCAATCAGCCCCAGCATTTT	CASREIGRASNQPQHF
17	TRBV27	TRBD2	TRBJ2-7	.	TGTGCCAGCAGTTTCCTAGCGGGAGGGCCCGCTGGGATCGAGCAGTACTTC	CASSFLAGGPAGIEQYF
16	TRBV15	TRBD2	TRBJ2-1	.	TGTGCCACCAGCAGACTACGGACTAGCGGGATCAATGAGCAGTTCTTC	CATSRLRTSGINEQFF
14	TRBV6-1	TRBD1	TRBJ2-7	.	TGTGCCAGCAGCGTACAGGGGGCCGGCTACGAGCAGTACTTC	CASSVQGAGYEQYF
12	TRBV15	.	TRBJ1-1	.	TGTGCCACCAGCAGAGAGGGACTCGTAGCTTTCTTT	CATSREGLVAFF
13	TRBV10-3	.	TRBJ2-1	.	TGTGCCATCAGTGAGTCGGAGGGGCGCAGGCAGTTCTTC	CAISESEGRRQFF
17	TRBV9	TRBD2	TRBJ2-2	.	TGTGCCAGCAGCGCTCGACTAGCGGAGGGGAATACCGGGGAGCTGTTTTTT	CASSARLAEGNTGELFF
14	TRBV2	.	TRBJ1-5	.	TGTGCCAGCAGTTGGGGCAGGGGAGGGCAGCCCCAGCATTTT	CASSWGRGGQPQHF
13	TRBV5-8	.	TRBJ1-1	.	TGTGCCAGCAGAGTGACACTGAACACTGAAGCCTTCTTT	CASRVTLNTEAFF
15	TRBV18	TRBD1	TRBJ2-2	.	TGTGCCAGCTCACCCGGACAGGGGGCCACCGGGGAGCTGTTTTTT	CASSPGQGATGELFF